The TCR beta chain under discussion was sequenced for a study of blood T cell repertoires in COVID-19. At the level of the study: The samples span acute and convalescent COVID-19 from the United States, Italy and Spain.

Assay used: immunoSEQ multiplex PCR; TCRdb lists only in-frame clones, some missing. The sample has fewer than 500,000 clones; 80% to 90% are singletons. Trimming took off 8 bases at V and 7 bases at J, with 21 bases between the two ends. Germline assignment: CDR1 MNHEY and CDR2 SMNVEV (reference sequence). This CDR3 has 15 amino acids. This clonotype was sampled from a man aged 25 to 40 who had recovered from COVID-19. J is TRBJ1-5 and V is TRBV27; perhaps TRBD1 as D (5 bases). Sequenced material: PBMCs or T cells enriched from blood (not recorded which). Written as DNA, the CDR3 is TGTGCCAGCTCGCCGGGGGAAACGGGGCGCCAGCCCCAGCATTTT. As protein: CASSPGETGRQPQHF.